These 13 T cell receptor beta chains were all obtained from the same sample, sequenced in a study of early T cells in non-severe SARS-CoV-2 infection (dated by TCRdb to the early 2020s). Libraries were made using 5' RACE. The listed sequencing device is NextSeq 500. The public reads were reanalyzed by TCRdb: fastp trimming at Q25, MiXCR alignment, in-frame beta chains only. All rows with the same CDR3 protein become a single entry with the most common DNA and genes. This sample has around 82,000 distinct CDR3 sequences in its table, and approximately 11% of those were observed once. Of the sample, roughly 4.7% falls within the top ten clones. Sequencing used whole blood. All receptors come from an adult who was a healthcare worker with PCR-confirmed SARS-CoV-2 infection or an uninfected control (not recorded which).

This clonotype was observed a few times. The chain couples TRBV10-3 to TRBJ2-3; a possible D gene is TRBD2 (6 bases). The length of the CDR3 is 15 residues. CDR1 ENHRY and CDR2 SYGVKD come from the germline V gene. Trimming took off 3 bases at V and 1 base at J, with 11 bases between the two ends. The DNA for the CDR3 is TGTGCCATCAGTGACGGCGGGGCGCGCACAGATACGCAGTATTTT. It encodes CAISDGGARTDTQYF.

This clonotype was seen at least ten times. This sequence joins TRBV5-4 and TRBJ1-6; D is unclear. Germline CDR1 is SGHNT and CDR2 is YYREEE (reference sequence). The CDR3 has 14 amino acids. Deletions cut 1 base from V and 5 bases from J, with 7 bases between. The CDR3 DNA follows: TGTGCCAGCAGCTTGAGGCAGGATAATTCACCCCTCCACTTT. Protein sequence: CASSLRQDNSPLHF.

The chain carries TRBV6-6 and TRBJ1-1; TRBD1 might be the D (5 bases). V lost 2 bases and J 5 bases, leaving 15 bases between the germline ends. This CDR3 region has 15 residues. The germline gives CDR1 MNHNY, CDR2 SVGAGI (reference sequence). CDR3 coding DNA: TGTGCCAGCAGTTACCCCCGGGGGAGGGAAACTGAAGCTTTCTTT. Translated, it gives CASSYPRGRETEAFF.

About this clonotype itself: This may be a read error: a much more frequent sequence differs by one nucleotide. The V call is TRBV11-2, the J call TRBJ1-2; 8 positions match TRBD1. Germline V gene sequence: CDR1 SGHAT, CDR2 FQNNGV. The CDR3 totals 16 residues. The CDR3 DNA is TGTGCCAACAGCTTAGAGTACGCAGGGGGCTTCTATGGCTACACCTTC. Translation: CANSLEYAGGFYGYTF.

The rearrangement links TRBV27 to TRBJ1-6; D is uncertain. V lost 1 base and J lost 8, with 12 bases in between. Germline CDR1 and CDR2: MNHEY and SMNVEV (reference sequence). The CDR3 spans 15 residues. The CDR3 DNA sequence: TGTGCCAGCAGTTTATTGGCAGGCCGGGATTCACCCCTCCACTTT. It specifies CASSLLAGRDSPLHF.

This clonotype was seen only a few times. The rearrangement uses TRBV7-2 and TRBJ2-7; 11 bases match TRBD2. Germline trimming cut 5 bases from V and 2 bases from J; bases unmatched to any gene: 2. The CDR3 loop spans 14 amino acids. CDR1 and CDR2 (germline): SGHTA, FQGNSA. The CDR3 DNA is TGTGCCAGCAGCCGACTAGCGGGGCCCTACGAGCAGTACTTC. Amino acid sequence: CASSRLAGPYEQYF.

This clonotype has a count of ten or more. V and J are TRBV7-6 and TRBJ2-3, with a possible D match to TRBD1 (6 bases). Germline values: CDR1 SGHVS, CDR2 FNYEAQ. The CDR3 sequence is 15 residues long. V was shortened by 4 bases and J by 3 bases, with 14 bases between the two germline ends. Written as DNA, the CDR3 is TGTGCCAGCAGCTCCGGACAGCTCAGTACAGATACGCAGTATTTT. Residues: CASSSGQLSTDTQYF.

This clonotype was observed a handful of times. The chain combines TRBV27 with TRBJ2-4; TRBD1 aligns across 7 bases. Germline CDR1 and CDR2: MNHEY and SMNVEV (reference sequence). The J segment lost 9 bases and the V segment lost 5 bases, leaving 16 bases of the junction unmatched. This CDR3 is built from 16 residues. The CDR3 DNA sequence: TGTGCCAGCAGTCCCTCACTTTTAGGGGGCAAGGGCATTCAGTACTTC. It specifies CASSPSLLGGKGIQYF.

This clonotype was seen a few times. The rearrangement joins TRBV29-1 to TRBJ2-5, with D tentatively TRBD2 (5 bases). The CDR3 totals 13 residues. Germline V CDR1 and CDR2: SQVTM, ANQGSEA. V lost 7 bases to trimming and J lost 2 bases, with 14 bases between them. The CDR3 region is CSAYGVGQETQYF. CDR3 DNA: TGCAGCGCCTACGGGGTAGGTCAAGAGACCCAGTACTTC. Full variable domain (rest looked up from reference TRBV29-1 and TRBJ2-5): SAVISQKPSRDICQRGTSLTIQCQVDSQVTMMFWYRQQPGQSLTLIATANQGSEATYESGFVIDKFPISRPNLTFSTLTVSNMSPEDSSIYLCSAYGVGQETQYFGPGTRLLVL.

This chain uses TRBV19 with TRBJ2-3; tentative D call: TRBD2 (6 bases). The CDR3 spans 13 residues. With 5 bases removed from V and 5 bases from J, the gap between germline ends came to 11 bases. The germline gives CDR1 LNHDA, CDR2 SQIVND (reference sequence). DNA for the CDR3: TGTGCCAGTAGTGGCGGACTACAAGATACGCAGTATTTT. Amino acids: CASSGGLQDTQYF.

The chain employs TRBV12-3 or TRBV12-4 and TRBJ1-4, with 9 bases matching TRBD1. V was clipped by 3 bases and J by 5 bases; unmatched bases: 1. The CDR3 totals 14 residues. The DNA for the CDR3 is TGTGCCAGCAGTTTCGGGACAGGGAATGAAAAACTGTTTTTT. This encodes CASSFGTGNEKLFF.

The chain combines TRBV28 with TRBJ2-1, with 10 bases matching TRBD1. The V gene end was trimmed by 3 bases and the J gene end by 6 bases; junction bases not matched to a gene: 2. The CDR3 covers 14 residues. The germline V gene has CDR1 MDHEN and CDR2 SYDVKM. The DNA for the CDR3 is TGTGCCAGCAGTTTGGGACAGGGGTCCAATGAGCAGTTCTTC. This codes for CASSLGQGSNEQFF. The full variable domain, rest sourced from reference TRBV28 and TRBJ2-1, is DVKVTQSSRYLVKRTGEKVFLECVQDMDHENMFWYRQDPGLGLRLIYFSYDVKMKEKGDIPEGYSVSREKKERFSLILESASTNQTSMYLCASSLGQGSNEQFFGPGTRLTVL.

There are a few counts of this clonotype. The V gene is TRBV7-8, the J gene TRBJ2-7, with a weak D call TRBD1 (7 bases). The V gene lost 5 bases and the J gene lost 4 bases, with 15 bases spanning the gap. The CDR3 extends over 14 amino acids. CDR1 is SGHVS, CDR2 FQNEAQ, per germline. The CDR3 nucleotides are TGTGCCAGCAGCCGGCAGGGGGGACAGTACGAGCAGTACTTC. It codes for CASSRQGGQYEQYF.